The rows below give T cell receptor beta chains drawn from one sample of a study of T cells in Graves' hyperthyroidism and ophthalmopathy. A single record per CDR3 protein comes from TCRdb applying MiXCR to the multiplex PCR reads. The repertoire includes some 700,000 distinct CDR3 sequences, around a sixth of them detected once, and roughly a sixth sits in the top ten. The sequencing sample was made of blood. The source is a man in his fifties or sixties with Graves' hyperthyroidism. The CDR3 runs from the conserved cysteine through the conserved F or W. Each record gives: V gene, CDR3 protein.

>TRBV11-2
CASSSLAGAEVTQYF
>TRBV5-6
CASSMDGAYEQYF
>TRBV20-1
CSASDRGYEQYF
>TRBV9
CTSSVTGAYEQYF
>TRBV3-1
CASSQGPTYNEQFF
>TRBV19
CASSEGATQKTQAFF
>TRBV6-2/TRBV6-3
CASSSGQGILGKNIQYF
>TRBV12-3/TRBV12-4
CASSLTSGGYTF
>TRBV9
CASSGTGDEKLFF
>TRBV19
CASNGQWNTEAFF
>TRBV19
CASSVGLARGSEQYF
>TRBV7-6
CASSFSTSGRADVYNEQFF
>TRBV19
CASTPGWGQGVFGLGEAFF
>TRBV12-3/TRBV12-4
CASSLGLELGLDEQFF
>TRBV20-1
CSARDETANNQPQHF
>TRBV7-3
CASSLARGFNEQFF
>TRBV7-6
CASSLERTDTQYF
>TRBV19
CASFPLAGHTGELFF
>TRBV19
CPSSTTTGGKPLHF
>TRBV9
CASSSDLREDIQYF
>TRBV27
CASSLSTGVGENEQFF
>TRBV3-1
CASSHRNRAGNYGYTF
>TRBV28
CASRVAGNPTVDNEQFF
>TRBV28
CASSSWTSGSTDTQYF
>TRBV6-5
CASSYSIGTRDQQSNTEAFF
>TRBV7-9
CASSLSTSTDTQYF
>TRBV3-1
CASREGSGRSSYNSPLHF
>TRBV10-3
CAISDGLEAFF
>TRBV20-1
CSARGARGRNTEAFF
>TRBV6-5
CASSWGQTYEQYF
>TRBV3-1
CASSQLLAGDATGELFF
>TRBV28
CASSPGKGPNQPQHF
>TRBV29-1
CSVELPGDTQYF
>TRBV9
CASSVTGAGEQYF
>TRBV28
CASNPWAGALTGELFF
>TRBV7-2
CASSRLGRGGWETQYF
>TRBV20-1
CSARDRPGTQYF
>TRBV4-1
CASSRSGSMYNEQFF
>TRBV27
CASSSRTSGRAEQYF
>TRBV7-2
CATPGASGRHETQYF
>TRBV19
CASTGLAEETQYF
>TRBV29-1
CSVEGTGNTGELFF
>TRBV11-3
CASSLYGNYNEQFF
>TRBV10-3
CAISESWDRSSYEQYF
>TRBV28
CASSLPPISNQPQHF
>TRBV7-3
CASSTYGSTGELFF
>TRBV10-2
CASSESAYEQYF
>TRBV7-9
CASSRQGVYEQYF
>TRBV11-2
CASSLVATNTGELFF
>TRBV25-1
CASSEDGTGSNQPQHF
>TRBV13
CASSLYGTSGFYEQYF
>TRBV12-3/TRBV12-4
CASGAQGAGLGEKLFF
>TRBV7-9
CASSATGPHVYGYTF
>TRBV6-1
CASREQGTSGSRHEQFF
>TRBV2
CAKAGTGVYEQYF
>TRBV6-1
CAITTPEALHF
>TRBV18
CASSRRTSGSLELFF
>TRBV28
CASSLLESSYNSPLHF
>TRBV2
CASSGNVDTQYF